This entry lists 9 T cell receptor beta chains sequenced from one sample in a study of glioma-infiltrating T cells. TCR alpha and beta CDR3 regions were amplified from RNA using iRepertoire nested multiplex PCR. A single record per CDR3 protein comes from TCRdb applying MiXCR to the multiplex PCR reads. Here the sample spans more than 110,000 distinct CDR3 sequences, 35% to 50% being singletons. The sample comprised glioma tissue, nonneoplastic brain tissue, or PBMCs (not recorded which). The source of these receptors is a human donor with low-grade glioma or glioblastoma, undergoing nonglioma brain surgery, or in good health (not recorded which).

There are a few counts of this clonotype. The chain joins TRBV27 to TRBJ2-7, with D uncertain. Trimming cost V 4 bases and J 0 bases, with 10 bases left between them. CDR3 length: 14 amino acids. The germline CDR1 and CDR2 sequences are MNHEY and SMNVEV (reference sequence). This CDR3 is CASSYSSDSYEQYF. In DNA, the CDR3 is TGTGCCAGCAGTTATTCGAGCGACTCCTACGAGCAGTACTTC.

The CDR3 reads CASSHDGLAGAGDTQYF. The CDR3 coding sequence is TGTGCCAGCAGCCACGACGGACTAGCGGGAGCAGGTGATACGCAGTATTTT. The chain joins TRBV4-2 to TRBJ2-3; 13 bases align to TRBD2. The germline V gene encodes CDR1 LGHNA and CDR2 YNFKEQ. CDR3 length equals 17 residues. J was trimmed by 6 bases and V by 3 bases; bases with no gene match: 9.

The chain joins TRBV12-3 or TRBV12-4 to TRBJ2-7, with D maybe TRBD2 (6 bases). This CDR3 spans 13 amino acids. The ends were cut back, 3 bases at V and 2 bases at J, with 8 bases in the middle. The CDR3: CASSFGGAYEQYF. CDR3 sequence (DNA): TGTGCCAGCAGTTTTGGAGGGGCCTACGAGCAGTACTTC.

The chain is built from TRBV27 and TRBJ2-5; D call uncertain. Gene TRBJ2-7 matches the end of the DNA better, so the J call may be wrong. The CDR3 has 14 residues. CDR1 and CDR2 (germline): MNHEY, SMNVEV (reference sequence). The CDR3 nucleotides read TGTGCCAGCAGTCCCCGGACGGACGCCTACGAGCAGTACTTC. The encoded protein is CASSPRTDAYEQYF.

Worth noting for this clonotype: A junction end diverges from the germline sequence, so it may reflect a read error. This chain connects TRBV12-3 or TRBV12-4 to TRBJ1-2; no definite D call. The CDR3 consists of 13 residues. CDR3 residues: CTSSPGDVYGYTF. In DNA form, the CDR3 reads TGTACCAGCAGTCCCGGGGATGTATATGGCTACACGTTC.

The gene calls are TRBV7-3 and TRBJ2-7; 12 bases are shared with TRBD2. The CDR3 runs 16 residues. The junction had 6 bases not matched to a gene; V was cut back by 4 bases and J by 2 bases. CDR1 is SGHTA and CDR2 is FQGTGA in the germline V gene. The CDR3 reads CASSCATSGSPYEQYF. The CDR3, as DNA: TGTGCCAGCAGCTGTGCGACTAGCGGGAGTCCCTACGAGCAGTACTTC.

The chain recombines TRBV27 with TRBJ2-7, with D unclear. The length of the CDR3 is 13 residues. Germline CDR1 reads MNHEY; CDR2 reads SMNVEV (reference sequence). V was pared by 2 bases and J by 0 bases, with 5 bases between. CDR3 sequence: CASSLKASYEQYF. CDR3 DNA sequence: TGTGCCAGCAGTTTAAAGGCCTCCTACGAGCAGTACTTC.

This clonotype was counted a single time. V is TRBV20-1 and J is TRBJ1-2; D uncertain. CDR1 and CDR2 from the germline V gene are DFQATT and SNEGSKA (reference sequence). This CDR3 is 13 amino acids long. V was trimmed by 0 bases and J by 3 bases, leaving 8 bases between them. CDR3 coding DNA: TGCAGTGCTAGAGACTACCTCGACTATGGCTACACCTTC. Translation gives CSARDYLDYGYTF.

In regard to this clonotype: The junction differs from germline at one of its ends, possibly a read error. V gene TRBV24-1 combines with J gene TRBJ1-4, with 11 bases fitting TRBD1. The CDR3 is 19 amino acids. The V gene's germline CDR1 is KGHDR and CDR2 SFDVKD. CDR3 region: CATSDASGTGGATNEKLFF. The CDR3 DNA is TGTGCCACCAGTGATGCGTCCGGGACAGGGGGTGCAACTAATGAAAAGCTGTTTTTT.